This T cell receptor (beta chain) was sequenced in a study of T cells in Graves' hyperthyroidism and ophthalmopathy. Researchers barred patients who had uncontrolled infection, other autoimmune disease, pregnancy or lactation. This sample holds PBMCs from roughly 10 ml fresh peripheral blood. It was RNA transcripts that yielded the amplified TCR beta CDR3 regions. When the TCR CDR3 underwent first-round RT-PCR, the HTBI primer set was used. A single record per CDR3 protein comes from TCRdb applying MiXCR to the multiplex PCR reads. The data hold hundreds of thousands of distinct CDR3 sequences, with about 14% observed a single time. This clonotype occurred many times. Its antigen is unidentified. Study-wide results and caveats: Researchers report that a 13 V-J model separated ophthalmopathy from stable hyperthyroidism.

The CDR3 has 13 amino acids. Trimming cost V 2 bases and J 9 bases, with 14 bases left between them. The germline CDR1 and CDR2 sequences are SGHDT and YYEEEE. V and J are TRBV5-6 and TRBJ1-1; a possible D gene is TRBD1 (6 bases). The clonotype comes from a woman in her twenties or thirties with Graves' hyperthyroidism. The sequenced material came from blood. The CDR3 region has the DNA TGTGCCAGCAGCTTACAGGGCAGCAGTAAAGCTTTCTTT. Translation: CASSLQGSSKAFF.